This T cell receptor (beta chain) was observed in a study of response to subunit inactivated influenza vaccine. Study-level findings and limits: Authors suggested seasonal influenza vaccinations each recruit few new T cells.

TCRdb used MiXCR to reprocess the RT-PCR reads, holding one entry per CDR3 protein. In the table there are around 200,000 distinct CDR3 sequences, approximately 8.7% of which are singletons. This CDR3 is 16 amino acids long. With 1 base clipped from V and 5 bases from J, the junction kept 9 bases outside the gene matches. Germline V gene data show CDR1 as SGHTA and CDR2 as FQGNSA. This clonotype has only a few counts. No antigen is known for it. The clonotype was recovered from a man aged 45-65 years who received an inactivated influenza vaccine. Sequencing was performed on non-naive T cells sorted from PBMCs, taken on the day of vaccination. The chain employs TRBV7-2 and TRBJ2-5, with 8 bases aligning to TRBD2. The chain's CDR3 is CASSLVLGRAGETQYF. CDR3 DNA: TGTGCCAGCAGCTTAGTACTCGGGAGGGCCGGGGAGACCCAGTACTTC.